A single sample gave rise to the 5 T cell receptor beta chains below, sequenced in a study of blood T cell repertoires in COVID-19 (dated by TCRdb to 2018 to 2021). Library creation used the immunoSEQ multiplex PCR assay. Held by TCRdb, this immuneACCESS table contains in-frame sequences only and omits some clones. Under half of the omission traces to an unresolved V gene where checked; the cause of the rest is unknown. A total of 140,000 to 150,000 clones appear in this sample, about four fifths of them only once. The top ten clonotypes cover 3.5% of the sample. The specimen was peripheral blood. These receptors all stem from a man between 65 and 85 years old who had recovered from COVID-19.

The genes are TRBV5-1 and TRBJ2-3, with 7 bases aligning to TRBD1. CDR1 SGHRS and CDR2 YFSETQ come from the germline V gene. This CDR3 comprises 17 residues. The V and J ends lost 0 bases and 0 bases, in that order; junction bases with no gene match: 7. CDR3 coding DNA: TGCGCCAGCAGCTTGGGACAGGGTAAAGCTAGCACAGATACGCAGTATTTT. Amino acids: CASSLGQGKASTDTQYF.

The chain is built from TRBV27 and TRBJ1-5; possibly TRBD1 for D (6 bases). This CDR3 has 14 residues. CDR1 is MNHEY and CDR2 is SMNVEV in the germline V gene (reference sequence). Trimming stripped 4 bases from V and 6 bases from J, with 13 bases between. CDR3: CASSYKPTGQPQHF. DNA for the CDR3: TGTGCCAGCAGTTACAAGCCGACAGGTCAGCCCCAGCATTTT.

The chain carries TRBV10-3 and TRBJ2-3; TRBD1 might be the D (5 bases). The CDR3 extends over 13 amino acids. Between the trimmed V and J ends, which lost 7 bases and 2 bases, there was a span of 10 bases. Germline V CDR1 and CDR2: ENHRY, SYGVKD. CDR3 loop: CAIKTENTDTQYF. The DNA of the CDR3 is TGTGCCATCAAGACAGAAAACACAGATACGCAGTATTTT.

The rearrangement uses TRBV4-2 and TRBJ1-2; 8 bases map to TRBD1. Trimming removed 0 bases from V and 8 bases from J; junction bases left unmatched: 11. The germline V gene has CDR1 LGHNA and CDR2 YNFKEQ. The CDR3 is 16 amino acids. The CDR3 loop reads CASSQDGGQVGRGYTF. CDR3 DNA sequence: TGTGCCAGCAGCCAAGACGGGGGACAGGTTGGCAGAGGCTACACCTTC.

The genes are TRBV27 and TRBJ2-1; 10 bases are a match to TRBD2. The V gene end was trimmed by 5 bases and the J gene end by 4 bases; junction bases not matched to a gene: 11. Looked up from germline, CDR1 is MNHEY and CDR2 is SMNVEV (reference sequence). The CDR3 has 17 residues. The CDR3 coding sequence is TGTGCCAGCAGTCCCGGCCCCTGGACTAGCGGATACAATGAGCAGTTCTTC. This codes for CASSPGPWTSGYNEQFF.